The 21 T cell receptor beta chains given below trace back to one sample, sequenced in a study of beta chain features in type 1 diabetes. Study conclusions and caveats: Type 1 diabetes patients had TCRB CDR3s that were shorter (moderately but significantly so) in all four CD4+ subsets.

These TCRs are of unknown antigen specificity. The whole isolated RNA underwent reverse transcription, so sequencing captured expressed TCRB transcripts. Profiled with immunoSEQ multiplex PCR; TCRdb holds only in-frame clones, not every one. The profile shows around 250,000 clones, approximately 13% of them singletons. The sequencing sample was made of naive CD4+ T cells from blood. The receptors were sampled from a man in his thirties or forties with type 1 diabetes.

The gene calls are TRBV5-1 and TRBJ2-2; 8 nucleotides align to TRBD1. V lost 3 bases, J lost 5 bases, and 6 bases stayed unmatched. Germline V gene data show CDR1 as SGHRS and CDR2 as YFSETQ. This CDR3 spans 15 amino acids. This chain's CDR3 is CASSSDRGWTGELFF. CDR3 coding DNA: TGCGCCAGCAGCTCTGACAGGGGATGGACCGGGGAGCTGTTTTTT. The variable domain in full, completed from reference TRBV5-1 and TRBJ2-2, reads KAGVTQTPRYLIKTRGQQVTLSCSPISGHRSVSWYQQTPGQGLQFLFEYFSETQRNKGNFPGRFSGRQFSNSRSEMNVSTLELGDSALYLCASSSDRGWTGELFFGEGSRLTVL.

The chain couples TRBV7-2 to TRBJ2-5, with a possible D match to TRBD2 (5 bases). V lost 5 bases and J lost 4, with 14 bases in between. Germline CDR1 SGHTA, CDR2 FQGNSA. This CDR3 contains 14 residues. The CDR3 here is CASSTRGRGETQYF. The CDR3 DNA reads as TGTGCCAGCAGCACCCGGGGTAGAGGAGAGACCCAGTACTTC.

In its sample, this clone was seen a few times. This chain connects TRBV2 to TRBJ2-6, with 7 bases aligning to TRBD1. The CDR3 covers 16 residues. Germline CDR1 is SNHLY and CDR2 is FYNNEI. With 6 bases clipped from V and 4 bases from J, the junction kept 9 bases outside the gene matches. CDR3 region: CASSLATGYGANVLTF. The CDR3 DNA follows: TGTGCCAGCAGCCTCGCGACAGGGTACGGGGCCAACGTCCTGACTTTC.

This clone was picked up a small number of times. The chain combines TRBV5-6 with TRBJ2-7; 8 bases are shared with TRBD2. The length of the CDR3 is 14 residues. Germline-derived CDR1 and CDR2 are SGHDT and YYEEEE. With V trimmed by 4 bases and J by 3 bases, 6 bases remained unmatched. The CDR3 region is CASSPSGGFYEQYF. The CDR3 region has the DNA TGTGCCAGCAGCCCGAGCGGGGGATTCTACGAGCAGTACTTC. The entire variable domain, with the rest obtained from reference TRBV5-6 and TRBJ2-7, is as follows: DAGVTQSPTHLIKTRGQQVTLRCSPKSGHDTVSWYQQALGQGPQFIFQYYEEEERQRGNFPDRFSGHQFPNYSSELNVNALLLGDSALYLCASSPSGGFYEQYFGPGTRLTVT.

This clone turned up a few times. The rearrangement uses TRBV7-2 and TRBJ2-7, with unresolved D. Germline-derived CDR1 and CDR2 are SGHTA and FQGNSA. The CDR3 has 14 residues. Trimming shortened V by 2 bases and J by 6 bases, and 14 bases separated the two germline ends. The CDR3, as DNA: TGTGCCAGCAGCTTACGTGTCGCCGCCGGCGAGCAGTACTTC. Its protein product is CASSLRVAAGEQYF.

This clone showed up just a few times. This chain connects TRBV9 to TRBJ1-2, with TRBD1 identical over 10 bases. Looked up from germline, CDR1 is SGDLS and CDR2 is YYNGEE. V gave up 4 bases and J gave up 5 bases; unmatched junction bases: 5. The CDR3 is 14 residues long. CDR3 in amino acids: CASSRGTGAYGYTF. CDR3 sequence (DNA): TGTGCCAGCAGCCGCGGGACAGGGGCGTATGGCTACACCTTC.

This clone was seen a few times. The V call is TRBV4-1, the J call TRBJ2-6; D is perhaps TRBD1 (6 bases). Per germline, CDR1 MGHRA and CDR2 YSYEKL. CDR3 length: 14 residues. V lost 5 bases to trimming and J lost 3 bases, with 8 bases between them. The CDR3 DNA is TGCGCCAGCAGCACAGGGAATGGGGCCAACGTCCTGACTTTC. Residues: CASSTGNGANVLTF.

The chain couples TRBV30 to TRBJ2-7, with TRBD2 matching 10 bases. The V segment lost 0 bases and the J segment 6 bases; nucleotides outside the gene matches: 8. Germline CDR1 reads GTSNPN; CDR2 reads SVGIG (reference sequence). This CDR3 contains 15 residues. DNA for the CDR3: TGTGCCTGGAGTGTAGGTCTAGCGGGAGTCGTCGAGCAGTACTTC. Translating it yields CAWSVGLAGVVEQYF.

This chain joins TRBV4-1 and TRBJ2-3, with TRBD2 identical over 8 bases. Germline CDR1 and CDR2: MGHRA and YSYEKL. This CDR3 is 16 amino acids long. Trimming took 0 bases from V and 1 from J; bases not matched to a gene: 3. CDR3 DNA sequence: TGCGCCAGCAGCCAAGATCCGCGGGGGGGCACAGATACGCAGTATTTT. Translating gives CASSQDPRGGTDTQYF.

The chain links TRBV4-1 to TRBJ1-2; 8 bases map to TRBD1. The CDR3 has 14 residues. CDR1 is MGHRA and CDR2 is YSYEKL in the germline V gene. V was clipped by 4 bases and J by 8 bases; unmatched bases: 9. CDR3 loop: CASSRTGQANGYTF. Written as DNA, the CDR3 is TGCGCCAGCAGCCGCACGGGACAGGCGAACGGCTACACCTTC.

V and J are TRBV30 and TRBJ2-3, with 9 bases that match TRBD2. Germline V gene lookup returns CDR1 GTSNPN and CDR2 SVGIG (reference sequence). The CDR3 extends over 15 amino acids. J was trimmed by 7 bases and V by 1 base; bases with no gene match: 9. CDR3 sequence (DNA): TGTGCCTGGAGTGAAAAAGCGGGAGGAAAGAATACGCAGTATTTT. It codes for CAWSEKAGGKNTQYF.

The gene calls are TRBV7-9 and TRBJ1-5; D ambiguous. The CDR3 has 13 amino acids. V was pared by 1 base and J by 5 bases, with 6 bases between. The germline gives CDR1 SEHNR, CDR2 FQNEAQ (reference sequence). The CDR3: CASSLGPDQPQHF. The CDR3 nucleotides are TGTGCCAGCAGCTTAGGTCCAGATCAGCCCCAGCATTTT.

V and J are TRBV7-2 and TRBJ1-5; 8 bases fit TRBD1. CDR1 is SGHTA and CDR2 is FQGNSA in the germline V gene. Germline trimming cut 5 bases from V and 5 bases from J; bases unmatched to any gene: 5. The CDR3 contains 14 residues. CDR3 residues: CASSQTRGHQPQHF. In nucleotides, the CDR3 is TGTGCCAGCAGCCAAACCAGGGGGCATCAGCCCCAGCATTTT.

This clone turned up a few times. The CDR3 nucleotides read TGTGCCAGCAGCCAAGGCGGGTCCTCCTACAATGAGCAGTTCTTC. Translation: CASSQGGSSYNEQFF. V gene TRBV7-2 combines with J gene TRBJ2-1; perhaps TRBD2 as D (5 bases). The germline V and J ends were trimmed by 5 bases and 0 bases, with 11 bases remaining between them. The CDR3 is made up of 15 amino acids. The germline V gene encodes CDR1 SGHTA and CDR2 FQGNSA.

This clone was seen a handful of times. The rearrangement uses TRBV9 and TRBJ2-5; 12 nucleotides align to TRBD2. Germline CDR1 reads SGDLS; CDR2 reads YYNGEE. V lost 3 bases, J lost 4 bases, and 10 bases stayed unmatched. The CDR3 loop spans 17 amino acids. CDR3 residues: CASSEGASGGARETQYF. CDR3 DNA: TGTGCCAGCAGCGAGGGAGCTAGCGGGGGGGCCCGAGAGACCCAGTACTTC.

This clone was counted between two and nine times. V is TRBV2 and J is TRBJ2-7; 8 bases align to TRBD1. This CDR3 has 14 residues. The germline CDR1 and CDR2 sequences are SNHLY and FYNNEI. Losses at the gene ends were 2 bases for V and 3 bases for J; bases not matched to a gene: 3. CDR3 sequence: CASSEQGQGYEQYF. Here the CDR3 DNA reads TGTGCCAGCAGTGAACAAGGACAGGGCTACGAGCAGTACTTC.

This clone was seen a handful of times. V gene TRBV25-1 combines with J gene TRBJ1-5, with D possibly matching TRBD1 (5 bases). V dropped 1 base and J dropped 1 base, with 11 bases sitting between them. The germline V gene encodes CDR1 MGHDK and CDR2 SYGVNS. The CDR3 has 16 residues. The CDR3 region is CASSESGLRSNQPQHF. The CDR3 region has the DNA TGTGCCAGCAGTGAATCGGGACTACGAAGCAATCAGCCCCAGCATTTT.

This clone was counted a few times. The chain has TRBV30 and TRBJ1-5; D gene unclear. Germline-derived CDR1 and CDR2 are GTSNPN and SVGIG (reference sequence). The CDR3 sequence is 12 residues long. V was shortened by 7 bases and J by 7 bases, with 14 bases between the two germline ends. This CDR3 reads CAYEEGGQPQHF. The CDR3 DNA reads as TGTGCCTACGAGGAGGGTGGACAGCCCCAGCATTTT.

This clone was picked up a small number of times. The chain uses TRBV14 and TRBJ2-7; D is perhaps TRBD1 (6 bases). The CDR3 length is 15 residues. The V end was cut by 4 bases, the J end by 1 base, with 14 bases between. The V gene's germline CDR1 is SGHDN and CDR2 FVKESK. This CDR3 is CASSPYRDLSYEQYF. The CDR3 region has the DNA TGTGCCAGCAGCCCCTACAGGGACCTGTCCTACGAGCAGTACTTC.

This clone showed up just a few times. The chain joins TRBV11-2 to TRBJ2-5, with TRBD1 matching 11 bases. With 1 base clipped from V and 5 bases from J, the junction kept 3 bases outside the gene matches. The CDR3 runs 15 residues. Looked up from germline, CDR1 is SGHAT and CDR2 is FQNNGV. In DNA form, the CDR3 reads TGTGCCAGCAGCTTAGGGGACAGGGGGGCGGAGACCCAGTACTTC. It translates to CASSLGDRGAETQYF.

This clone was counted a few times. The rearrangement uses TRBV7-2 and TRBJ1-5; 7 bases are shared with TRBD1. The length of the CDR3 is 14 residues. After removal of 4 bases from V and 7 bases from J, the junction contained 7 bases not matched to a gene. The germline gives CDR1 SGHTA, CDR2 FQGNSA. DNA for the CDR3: TGTGCCAGCAGCTCCACAGGGGCACGGCAGCCCCAGCATTTT. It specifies CASSSTGARQPQHF.